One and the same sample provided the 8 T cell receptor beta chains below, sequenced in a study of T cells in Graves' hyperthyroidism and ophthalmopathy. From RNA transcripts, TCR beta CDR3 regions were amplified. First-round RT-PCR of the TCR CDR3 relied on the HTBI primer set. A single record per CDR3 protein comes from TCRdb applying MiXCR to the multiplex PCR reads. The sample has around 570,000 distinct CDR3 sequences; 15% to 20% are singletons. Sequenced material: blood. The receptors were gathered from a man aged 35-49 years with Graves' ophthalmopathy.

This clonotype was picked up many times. The CDR3 DNA reads TGTGCCAGCAGCATCCTCGGGACAACTACCTCCTACGAGCAGTACTTC. Translating it yields CASSILGTTTSYEQYF. V usage is TRBV28 and J usage is TRBJ2-7; a possible D gene is TRBD1 (6 bases). Trimming took off 6 bases at V and 0 bases at J, with 18 bases between the two ends. Germline V gene sequence: CDR1 MDHEN, CDR2 SYDVKM. The CDR3 runs to 16 residues.

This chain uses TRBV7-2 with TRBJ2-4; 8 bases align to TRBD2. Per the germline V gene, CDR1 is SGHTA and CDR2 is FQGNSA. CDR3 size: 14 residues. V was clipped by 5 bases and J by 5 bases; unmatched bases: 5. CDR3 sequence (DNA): TGTGCCAGCAGCCGTAGCGGGACCCAAAACATTCAGTACTTC. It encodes CASSRSGTQNIQYF. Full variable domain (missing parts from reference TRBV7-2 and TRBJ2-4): GAGVSQSPSNKVTEKGKDVELRCDPISGHTALYWYRQSLGQGLEFLIYFQGNSAPDKSGLPSDRFSAERTGGSVSTLTIQRTQQEDSAVYLCASSRSGTQNIQYFGAGTRLSVL.

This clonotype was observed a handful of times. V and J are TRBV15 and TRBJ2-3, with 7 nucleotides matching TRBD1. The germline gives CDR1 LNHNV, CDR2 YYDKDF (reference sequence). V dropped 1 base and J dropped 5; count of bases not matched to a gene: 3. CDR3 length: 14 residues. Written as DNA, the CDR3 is TGTGCCACCAGCAGAGGGACAGGAGGAGATACGCAGTATTTT. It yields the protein CATSRGTGGDTQYF.

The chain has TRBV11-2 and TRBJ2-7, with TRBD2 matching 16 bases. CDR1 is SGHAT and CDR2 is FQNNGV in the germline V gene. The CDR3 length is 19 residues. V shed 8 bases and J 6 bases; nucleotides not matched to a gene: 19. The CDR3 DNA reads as TGTGCCAGCGGATACCCCCCTACCGGGACTAGCGGGAGGGCCATCGAGCAGTACTTC. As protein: CASGYPPTGTSGRAIEQYF.

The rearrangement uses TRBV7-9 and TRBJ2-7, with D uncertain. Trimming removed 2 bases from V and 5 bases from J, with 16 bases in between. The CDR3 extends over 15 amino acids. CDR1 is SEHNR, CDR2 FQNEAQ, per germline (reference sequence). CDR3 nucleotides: TGTGCCAGCAGCTTATTGGAGAGGAGTAGTCACGAGCAGTACTTC. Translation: CASSLLERSSHEQYF.

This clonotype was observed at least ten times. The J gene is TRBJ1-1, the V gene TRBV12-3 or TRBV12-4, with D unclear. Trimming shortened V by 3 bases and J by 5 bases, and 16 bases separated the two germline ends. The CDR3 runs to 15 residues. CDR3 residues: CASSFSVHGETEAFF. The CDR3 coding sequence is TGTGCCAGCAGTTTCTCCGTCCACGGGGAGACTGAAGCTTTCTTT.

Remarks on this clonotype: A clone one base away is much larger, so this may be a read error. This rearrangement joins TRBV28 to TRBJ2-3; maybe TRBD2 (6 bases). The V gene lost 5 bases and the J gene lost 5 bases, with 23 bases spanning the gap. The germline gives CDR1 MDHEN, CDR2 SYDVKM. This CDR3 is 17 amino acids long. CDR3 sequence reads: CASSVLKSPGEGDTQYF. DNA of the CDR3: TGTGCCAGCAGTGTCCTAAAGTCACCGGGAGAAGGAGATACGCAGTATTTT.

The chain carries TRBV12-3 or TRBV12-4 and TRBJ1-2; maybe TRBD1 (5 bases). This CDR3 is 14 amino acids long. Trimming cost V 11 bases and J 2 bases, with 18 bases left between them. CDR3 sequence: CASNPGPLNYGYTF. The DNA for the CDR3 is TGTGCCTCAAACCCGGGACCGTTGAACTATGGCTACACCTTC.